These 7 T cell receptor beta chains originate from one sample sequenced in a study of shared clonotypes between healthy human individuals. Only in-frame clones appear in the TCRdb table, and some are missing; sequencing was by immunoSEQ multiplex PCR. The sample lists about 450,000 clones; about four fifths were seen once. Sequenced material: PBMCs. These receptors were taken from a woman in her thirties or forties in good health. Some clones in this sample may be carry-over from other donors' samples.

The rearrangement links TRBV19 to TRBJ1-5, with D maybe TRBD1 (6 bases). The CDR3 consists of 14 residues. V lost 7 bases and J lost 5, with 15 bases in between. CDR1 and CDR2 (germline): LNHDA, SQIVND (reference sequence). Here the CDR3 reads CASTLRGGYQPQHF. The CDR3 DNA is TGTGCCAGTACCCTTAGGGGGGGATATCAGCCCCAGCATTTT.

J is TRBJ2-2 and V is TRBV5-1; 7 bases align to TRBD1. Germline V gene data show CDR1 as SGHRS and CDR2 as YFSETQ. V lost 4 bases to trimming and J lost 2 bases; unmatched junction nucleotides: 5. This CDR3 contains 15 residues. The CDR3 spells CASSGRDSNTGELFF. Here the CDR3 DNA reads TGCGCCAGCAGCGGACGGGACAGCAACACCGGGGAGCTGTTTTTT.

The genes are TRBV5-1 and TRBJ2-7; D gene ambiguous. With 4 bases removed from V and 1 base from J, the gap between germline ends came to 15 bases. CDR1 is SGHRS, CDR2 YFSETQ, per germline. The CDR3 contains 15 residues. CDR3 coding DNA: TGCGCCAGCAGCCCGAATCCGGACGGATCCTACGAGCAGTACTTC. Encoded protein: CASSPNPDGSYEQYF.

The V and J genes are TRBV14 and TRBJ2-3; D call uncertain. Trimming removed 4 bases at V and 6 bases at J, with 17 bases between. This CDR3 region has 15 residues. Per germline, CDR1 SGHDN and CDR2 FVKESK. CDR3 sequence (DNA): TGTGCCAGCAGCCGGCTGCTCCTCTCAATGGATACGCAGTATTTT. It codes for CASSRLLLSMDTQYF. The full variable domain, in which reference TRBV14 and TRBJ2-3 provide the parts outside the CDR3, is EAGVTQFPSHSVIEKGQTVTLRCDPISGHDNLYWYRRVMGKEIKFLLHFVKESKQDESGMPNNRFLAERTGGTYSTLKVQPAELEDSGVYFCASSRLLLSMDTQYFGPGTRLTVL.

V and J are TRBV5-6 and TRBJ1-2; TRBD1 agrees at 7 bases. CDR1 is SGHDT, CDR2 YYEEEE, per germline. This CDR3 region has 15 residues. The V segment lost 0 bases and the J segment 1 base; nucleotides outside the gene matches: 3. CDR3 loop: CASSLAGQNNYGYTF. The DNA for the CDR3 is TGTGCCAGCAGCTTGGCGGGACAGAATAACTATGGCTACACCTTC.

The V call is TRBV5-3, the J call TRBJ2-3; 9 bases agree with TRBD1. TRBV5-3 is an ORF; its function is uncertain. The CDR3 is made up of 20 amino acids. V gave up 0 bases and J gave up 3 bases; unmatched junction bases: 17. This chain's CDR3 is CARSLEGQGFGVMRTDTQYF. CDR3 DNA: TGTGCCAGAAGCTTGGAGGGACAGGGTTTTGGGGTGATGAGAACAGATACGCAGTATTTT.

V is TRBV19 and J is TRBJ1-4; no clear D gene. Germline CDR1 reads LNHDA; CDR2 reads SQIVND (reference sequence). V was pared by 5 bases and J by 6 bases, with 10 bases between. This CDR3 has 13 residues. In DNA, the CDR3 is TGTGCCAGTAGTTGGGCGAGGGATGAAAAACTGTTTTTT. The encoded protein is CASSWARDEKLFF.